This T cell receptor delta chain was recovered during a study of Vδ1+ human thymocytes. Study-level findings and limits: Despite high sort purity, roughly 20% of thymic T cell receptor delta sequences were Vdelta2. Thymic TRG and TRD repertoires appeared highly polyclonal. TRD repertoires were essentially private, unlike widely shared TRG clonotypes.

CDR1 and CDR2 from the germline V gene are TSWWSYY and QGS. With V trimmed by 1 base and J by 2 bases, 12 bases remained unmatched. The CDR3 has 19 amino acids. The template was reverse-transcribed extracted RNA. The CDR3 regions were amplified by multiplex PCR from V-gene primers to a constant-region primer. TCRdb reprocessed the multiplex PCR reads using CATT. Of about 55,000 delta-chain clones listed, about a sixth are singletons. Remarks on this clone: Its cognate antigen is unknown.

This sequence originates from a boy in the first two years of life who had congenital heart surgery. Input material: Vdelta1+ gamma-delta thymocytes from the thymus. Subset here: FACS-sorted CD3+ TCRalphabeta- TCRVdelta1+ TCRVdelta2- thymocytes. The V call is TRDV1, the J call TRDJ1; TRDD3 aligns across 11 bases. CDR3 amino acids: CALGERNWGIRKGTDKLIF. The DNA for the CDR3 is TGTGCTCTTGGGGAACGAAACTGGGGGATAAGGAAAGGGACCGATAAACTCATCTTT.